A single sample is the source of the 28 T cell receptor beta chains below, sequenced in a study of shared clonotypes between healthy human individuals. Generated by immunoSEQ multiplex PCR, the TCRdb table keeps only in-frame clones and is missing some. The sample includes fewer than 600,000 clones, 70% to 80% of them seen just once. Sequenced material: PBMCs. Source of these receptors: a woman in her 40s in good health. Some clones in this sample may be carry-over from other donors' samples.

Many counts were recorded for this clone. The rearrangement joins TRBV10-3 to TRBJ1-2; D gene uncertain. V dropped 2 bases and J dropped 0 bases, with 4 bases sitting between them. The CDR3 runs 13 residues. From germline, CDR1 is ENHRY and CDR2 SYGVKD. CDR3 residues: CAISEDPNYGYTF. The CDR3 bases are TGTGCCATCAGTGAGGACCCTAACTATGGCTACACCTTC.

This chain uses TRBV2 with TRBJ2-1; D is perhaps TRBD2 (6 bases). With 7 bases removed from V and 6 bases from J, the gap between germline ends came to 19 bases. The CDR3 length is 15 residues. Looked up from germline, CDR1 is SNHLY and CDR2 is FYNNEI. CDR3 in amino acids: CASIDPSSGRNEQFF. CDR3 nucleotide sequence: TGTGCCAGCATCGACCCATCCAGCGGGCGCAATGAGCAGTTCTTC.

This rearrangement joins TRBV5-1 to TRBJ2-5; possible D gene TRBD2, 5 bases. Between the trimmed V and J ends, which lost 4 bases and 4 bases, there was a span of 20 bases. Germline CDR1 and CDR2: SGHRS and YFSETQ. The CDR3 has 16 amino acids. This chain's CDR3 is CASSLLHGGSLETQYF. CDR3 DNA: TGCGCCAGCAGCCTACTACATGGCGGGTCCTTAGAGACCCAGTACTTC.

The J gene is TRBJ1-1, the V gene TRBV4-1; tentatively, D is TRBD1 (6 bases). Germline V gene data show CDR1 as MGHRA and CDR2 as YSYEKL. V shed 2 bases and J shed 4 bases, with 17 bases lying between them. The CDR3 covers 16 residues. The CDR3 reads CASSQPRQDPSTEAFF. The CDR3 nucleotides read TGCGCCAGCAGCCAACCCCGACAGGACCCGAGCACTGAAGCTTTCTTT.

The chain has TRBV5-5 and TRBJ1-4; D not certain. Germline lookup yields CDR1 SGHKS and CDR2 YYEKEE (reference sequence). This CDR3 contains 13 residues. Trimming cost V 4 bases and J 0 bases, with 4 bases left between them. CDR3 nucleotide sequence: TGTGCCAGCAGCAGGGCAACTAATGAAAAACTGTTTTTT. Translated, it gives CASSRATNEKLFF.

This sequence joins TRBV6-6 and TRBJ1-2, with a tentative D call TRBD1 (6 bases). Germline V gene lookup returns CDR1 MNHNY and CDR2 SVGAGI (reference sequence). This CDR3 is 12 amino acids long. V shed 5 bases and J shed 5 bases, with 9 bases lying between them. CDR3 region: CASSQDRYGYTF. The CDR3 region has the DNA TGTGCCAGCAGTCAGGACAGATATGGCTACACCTTC.

This rearrangement joins TRBV7-3 to TRBJ1-2; tentatively, D is TRBD1 (5 bases). CDR1 SGHTA and CDR2 FQGTGA come from the germline V gene. V lost 4 bases, J lost 4 bases, and 10 bases lay in between. This CDR3 has 13 amino acids. The CDR3 bases are TGTGCCAGCAGCTCGGGACGGTCCTATGGCTACACCTTC. Its translation: CASSSGRSYGYTF.

The rearrangement joins TRBV7-2 to TRBJ2-7; 8 nucleotides align to TRBD1. CDR1 SGHTA and CDR2 FQGNSA come from the germline V gene. The CDR3 totals 15 residues. After removal of 5 bases from V and 3 bases from J, the junction contained 9 bases not matched to a gene. CDR3 residues: CASSADRVSLYEQYF. CDR3 DNA: TGTGCCAGCAGCGCGGACAGGGTCTCTCTCTACGAGCAGTACTTC. Full variable domain (outside the CDR3, taken from reference TRBV7-2 and TRBJ2-7): GAGVSQSPSNKVTEKGKDVELRCDPISGHTALYWYRQSLGQGLEFLIYFQGNSAPDKSGLPSDRFSAERTGGSVSTLTIQRTQQEDSAVYLCASSADRVSLYEQYFGPGTRLTVT.

J is TRBJ2-2 and V is TRBV7-2, with 7 bases aligning to TRBD2. There are 15 residues in the CDR3. The trim removed 3 bases at V and 6 bases at J, leaving 7 bases unmatched. CDR1 and CDR2 (germline): SGHTA, FQGNSA. The CDR3 DNA is TGTGCCAGCAGCTTTCTAGTGCGGGGGTCCGGGGAGCTGTTTTTT. Amino acid sequence: CASSFLVRGSGELFF.

The rearrangement links TRBV28 to TRBJ2-7, with 7 bases fitting TRBD2. The germline V gene encodes CDR1 MDHEN and CDR2 SYDVKM. The CDR3 contains 14 residues. V lost 2 bases to trimming and J lost 7 bases; unmatched junction nucleotides: 8. The CDR3 here is CASSLTGGGVEQYF. The CDR3 DNA is TGTGCCAGCAGTTTAACTGGGGGAGGGGTTGAGCAGTACTTC.

The chain recombines TRBV9 with TRBJ1-4, with D unclear. Trimming cost V 0 bases and J 8 bases, with 11 bases left between them. Looked up from germline, CDR1 is SGDLS and CDR2 is YYNGEE. The CDR3 has 14 amino acids. The CDR3 loop is CASSVGGDPEKLFF. The CDR3 bases are TGTGCCAGCAGCGTAGGAGGAGACCCCGAAAAACTGTTTTTT.

The chain is built from TRBV6-1 and TRBJ2-2, with 8 bases lining up with TRBD2. Germline V gene data show CDR1 as MNHNS and CDR2 as SASEGT. V lost 4 bases to trimming and J lost 7 bases; unmatched junction nucleotides: 17. The CDR3 extends over 18 amino acids. The CDR3 DNA reads as TGTGCCAGCAGTGGAGTTGGACTAGCTGTTTCTCTTGGCGGGGAGCTGTTTTTT. Encoded protein: CASSGVGLAVSLGGELFF.

This clone was recorded once. The chain joins TRBV11-2 to TRBJ2-5; D possibly corresponds to TRBD2 (5 bases). V was pared by 0 bases and J by 4 bases, with 12 bases between. This CDR3 region has 15 residues. CDR1 is SGHAT and CDR2 is FQNNGV in the germline V gene. The CDR3 sequence: CASSLDRLAIETQYF. CDR3 nucleotide sequence: TGTGCCAGCAGCTTAGATCGGCTAGCCATAGAGACCCAGTACTTC.

The rearrangement joins TRBV7-9 to TRBJ1-6, with D unclear. The CDR3 extends over 13 amino acids. The V gene lost 2 bases and the J gene lost 7 bases, with 6 bases spanning the gap. Germline loops: CDR1 SEHNR, CDR2 FQNEAQ (reference sequence). As DNA, the CDR3 is TGTGCCAGCAGCTTACTGAGAAATTCACCCCTCCACTTT. Translating it yields CASSLLRNSPLHF.

This chain connects TRBV9 to TRBJ2-2; D is undetermined. Germline V CDR1 and CDR2: SGDLS, YYNGEE. This CDR3 has 15 residues. V was shortened by 1 base and J by 6 bases, with 13 bases between the two germline ends. CDR3 amino acids: CASSVRAVRPGELFF. In nucleotides, the CDR3 is TGTGCCAGCAGCGTACGGGCAGTGCGGCCCGGGGAGCTGTTTTTT.

This rearrangement joins TRBV28 to TRBJ2-1; D possibly corresponds to TRBD2 (6 bases). Germline CDR1 reads MDHEN; CDR2 reads SYDVKM. V was pared by 1 base and J by 0 bases, with 16 bases between. The CDR3 is 18 amino acids. CDR3 DNA: TGTGCCAGCAGTTTATATGGGGTAGCGGATAGCTCCTACAATGAGCAGTTCTTC. Translated, it gives CASSLYGVADSSYNEQFF.

V usage is TRBV28 and J usage is TRBJ2-1; TRBD2 aligns across 7 bases. The trim removed 4 bases at V and 5 bases at J, leaving 14 bases unmatched. Looked up from germline, CDR1 is MDHEN and CDR2 is SYDVKM. This CDR3 is built from 17 residues. CDR3 protein: CASSSLGLADYDNEQFF. DNA for the CDR3: TGTGCCAGCAGTTCACTAGGGCTAGCGGACTATGACAATGAGCAGTTCTTC.

The V and J genes are TRBV5-4 and TRBJ2-3; TRBD2 matches 12 bases. The CDR3 covers 16 residues. After removal of 0 bases from V and 4 bases from J, the junction contained 3 bases not matched to a gene. From germline, CDR1 is SGHNT and CDR2 YYREEE (reference sequence). The CDR3 DNA sequence: TGTGCCAGCAGCTTGGGACTAGCGGGAGCTGCAGATACGCAGTATTTT. Amino acids: CASSLGLAGAADTQYF. Full variable domain (outside the CDR3, taken from reference TRBV5-4 and TRBJ2-3): ETGVTQSPTHLIKTRGQQVTLRCSSQSGHNTVSWYQQALGQGPQFIFQYYREEENGRGNFPPRFSGLQFPNYSSELNVNALELDDSALYLCASSLGLAGAADTQYFGPGTRLTVL.

Concerning this clone itself: Other nucleotide sequences from this sample produce the same CDR3. V gene TRBV18 combines with J gene TRBJ2-1; 11 bases are a match to TRBD2. The CDR3 covers 15 residues. J lost 6 bases, V lost 3 bases, and 4 bases had no gene match. Germline loops: CDR1 KGHSH, CDR2 LQKENI. The CDR3 region has the DNA TGTGCCAGCTCACCCGGGACTAGCGGTCTCAATGAGCAGTTCTTC. It is translated as CASSPGTSGLNEQFF.

The rearrangement uses TRBV5-3 and TRBJ2-7, with D maybe TRBD2 (5 bases). TRBV5-3 is labeled an ORF, and its function is uncertain. CDR3 length: 16 amino acids. The V end lost 4 bases, the J end lost 0 bases, and 17 bases lay between the germline ends. The CDR3 nucleotides are TGTGCCAGAAGCATGCTACTAGACTCAAGCTCCTACGAGCAGTACTTC. As protein: CARSMLLDSSSYEQYF.

The rearrangement uses TRBV29-1 and TRBJ1-2, with 10 bases identical to TRBD1. V lost 3 bases and J lost 7; bases outside the gene matches: 5. The CDR3 runs to 13 residues. Per germline, CDR1 SQVTM and CDR2 ANQGSEA. The CDR3 bases are TGCAGCGTTGACGAAGGGACAGGGGCTGGCTACACCTTC. Protein product: CSVDEGTGAGYTF.

This chain links TRBV30 with TRBJ2-3, with D possibly TRBD2 on 5 matching bases. The CDR3 extends over 12 amino acids. Trimming pared 5 bases from V and 1 base from J, leaving 7 bases between. The germline CDR1 and CDR2 sequences are GTSNPN and SVGIG (reference sequence). CDR3 sequence: CAWGGGTDTQYF. In DNA form, the CDR3 reads TGTGCCTGGGGAGGAGGCACAGATACGCAGTATTTT. The variable domain in full, with the rest retrieved from reference TRBV30 and TRBJ2-3, is SQTIHQWPATLVQPVGSPLSLECTVEGTSNPNLYWYRQAAGRGLQLLFYSVGIGQISSEVPQNLSASRPQDRQFILSSKKLLLSDSGFYLCAWGGGTDTQYFGPGTRLTVL.

This rearrangement joins TRBV11-2 to TRBJ2-7; tentatively, D is TRBD2 (5 bases). The germline CDR1 and CDR2 sequences are SGHAT and FQNNGV. CDR3 length equals 13 residues. Trimming left V 4 bases short and J 6 bases short, with 13 bases between. CDR3 nucleotide sequence: TGTGCCAGCAGCTCCTACCTAGCTGGCGAGCAGTACTTC. Translation: CASSSYLAGEQYF.

The rearrangement uses TRBV7-2 and TRBJ2-5; a possible D gene is TRBD1 (5 bases). Trimming cost V 3 bases and J 3 bases, with 14 bases left between them. CDR3 length: 15 residues. Germline CDR1 and CDR2: SGHTA and FQGNSA. CDR3 sequence: CASSFGARKEETQYF. CDR3 in DNA: TGTGCCAGCAGCTTTGGGGCCCGAAAAGAAGAGACCCAGTACTTC.

V and J are TRBV6-1 and TRBJ1-1; D is possibly TRBD1 (6 bases). V dropped 7 bases and J dropped 8 bases, with 20 bases sitting between them. Germline V gives CDR1 MNHNS, CDR2 SASEGT. The CDR3 contains 14 residues. The CDR3 bases are TGTGCCAGCATACTCAGAATCTGGGGGCGGGAAGCTTTCTTT. It translates to CASILRIWGREAFF.

This sequence joins TRBV5-1 and TRBJ2-1; D may be TRBD1 or TRBD2 (6 bases each). The CDR3 is 14 amino acids. The V gene lost 3 bases and the J gene lost 7 bases, with 14 bases spanning the gap. CDR1 SGHRS and CDR2 YFSETQ come from the germline V gene. CDR3: CASSSRGVKNEQFF. Here the CDR3 DNA reads TGCGCCAGCAGCTCTAGGGGGGTCAAGAATGAGCAGTTCTTC.

This clone was found a few times. The chain has TRBV28 and TRBJ2-1; D gene uncertain. The V end was cut by 6 bases, the J end by 2 bases, with 14 bases between. Looked up from germline, CDR1 is MDHEN and CDR2 is SYDVKM. The CDR3 runs to 15 residues. CDR3 sequence: CASSPSDTAYNEQFF. The CDR3 DNA reads TGTGCCAGCAGCCCCAGCGATACCGCCTACAATGAGCAGTTCTTC.

CDR3 region: CSARFLGEQYF. The CDR3, as DNA: TGCAGTGCTAGATTTTTAGGCGAGCAGTACTTC. J is TRBJ2-7 and V is TRBV20-1, with no clear D. CDR1 DFQATT and CDR2 SNEGSKA come from the germline V gene (reference sequence). This CDR3 spans 11 amino acids. With 2 bases removed from V and 6 bases from J, the gap between germline ends came to 8 bases.